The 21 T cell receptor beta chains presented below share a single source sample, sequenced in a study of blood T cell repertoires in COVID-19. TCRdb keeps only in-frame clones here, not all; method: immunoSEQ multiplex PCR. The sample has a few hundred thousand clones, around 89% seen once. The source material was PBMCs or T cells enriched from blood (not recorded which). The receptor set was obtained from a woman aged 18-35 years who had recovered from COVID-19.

CDR3 in DNA: TGTGCCACCAGTGATTCTTCACAGGGGGCGAATTCACCCCTCCACTTT. Amino acid sequence: CATSDSSQGANSPLHF. This rearrangement joins TRBV24-1 to TRBJ1-6, with TRBD1 matching 9 bases. Germline CDR1 is KGHDR and CDR2 is SFDVKD. V shed 2 bases, J shed 7 bases, and the junction held 5 bases outside the gene matches. The CDR3 consists of 16 residues.

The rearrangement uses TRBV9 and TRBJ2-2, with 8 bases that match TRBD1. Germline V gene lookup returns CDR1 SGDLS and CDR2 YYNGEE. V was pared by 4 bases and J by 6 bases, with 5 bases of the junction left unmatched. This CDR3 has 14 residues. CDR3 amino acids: CASSILQGAGELFF. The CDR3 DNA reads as TGTGCCAGCAGCATACTACAGGGGGCCGGGGAGCTGTTTTTT.

CDR3 sequence: CASSYPTGTGETQYF. As DNA, the CDR3 is TGTGCCAGCAGTTACCCCACGGGGACTGGAGAGACCCAGTACTTC. This rearrangement joins TRBV6-5 to TRBJ2-5; tentative D call: TRBD2 (6 bases). The germline V and J ends were trimmed by 2 bases and 4 bases, with 14 bases remaining between them. Germline V CDR1 and CDR2: MNHEY, SVGAGI. This CDR3 spans 15 amino acids.

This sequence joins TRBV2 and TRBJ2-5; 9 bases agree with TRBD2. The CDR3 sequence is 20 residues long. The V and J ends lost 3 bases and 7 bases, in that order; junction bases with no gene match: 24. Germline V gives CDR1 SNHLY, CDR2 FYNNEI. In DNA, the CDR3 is TGTGCCAGCAGTGACCTGGGCGGGGGGGCCTCCTTATCCGATTTTCGGACCCAGTACTTC. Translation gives CASSDLGGGASLSDFRTQYF.

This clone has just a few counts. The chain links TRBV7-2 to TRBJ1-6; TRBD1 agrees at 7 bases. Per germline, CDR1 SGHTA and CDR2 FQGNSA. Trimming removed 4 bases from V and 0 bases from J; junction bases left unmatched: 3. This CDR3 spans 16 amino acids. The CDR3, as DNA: TGTGCCAGCAGCTCCCAGGGGGGCTCCTATAATTCACCCCTCCACTTT. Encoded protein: CASSSQGGSYNSPLHF.

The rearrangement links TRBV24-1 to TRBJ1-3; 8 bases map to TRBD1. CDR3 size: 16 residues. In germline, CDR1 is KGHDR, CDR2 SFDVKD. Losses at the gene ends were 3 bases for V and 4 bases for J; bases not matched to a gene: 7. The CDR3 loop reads CATSDPNRDRGNTIYF. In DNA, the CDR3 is TGTGCCACCAGTGATCCTAACCGGGACAGGGGAAACACCATATATTTT.

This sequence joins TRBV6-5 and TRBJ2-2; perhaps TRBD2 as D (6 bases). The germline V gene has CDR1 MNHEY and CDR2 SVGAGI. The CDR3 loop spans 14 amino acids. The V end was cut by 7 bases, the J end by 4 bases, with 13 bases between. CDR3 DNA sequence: TGTGCCAGCATGGAGGGGTGGTCCACCGGGGAGCTGTTTTTT. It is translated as CASMEGWSTGELFF.

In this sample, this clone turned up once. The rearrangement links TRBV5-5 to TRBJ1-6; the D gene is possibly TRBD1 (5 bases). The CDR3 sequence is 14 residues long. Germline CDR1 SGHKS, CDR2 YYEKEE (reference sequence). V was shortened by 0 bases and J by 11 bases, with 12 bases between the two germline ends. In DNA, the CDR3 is TGTGCCAGCAGCTTGGGGATGGGGCTAGCACCCCTCCACTTT. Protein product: CASSLGMGLAPLHF.

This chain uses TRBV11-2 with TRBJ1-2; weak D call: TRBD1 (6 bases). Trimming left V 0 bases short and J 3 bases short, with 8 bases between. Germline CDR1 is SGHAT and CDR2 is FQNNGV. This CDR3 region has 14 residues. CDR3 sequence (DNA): TGTGCCAGCAGCTTAGAACAGGGTTACTATGGCTACACCTTC. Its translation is CASSLEQGYYGYTF.

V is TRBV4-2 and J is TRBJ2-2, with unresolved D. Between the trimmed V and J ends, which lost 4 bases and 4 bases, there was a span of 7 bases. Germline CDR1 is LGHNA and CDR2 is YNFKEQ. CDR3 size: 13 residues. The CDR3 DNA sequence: TGTGCCAGCAGCCCGCTCGGCACCGGGGAGCTGTTTTTT. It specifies CASSPLGTGELFF.

The CDR3 DNA reads TGTGCCAGTAGTGTTCGGACAGATGAGCAGTTCTTC. It codes for CASSVRTDEQFF. This chain links TRBV19 with TRBJ2-1, with D possibly TRBD1 on 6 matching bases. The CDR3 has 12 amino acids. Germline loops: CDR1 LNHDA, CDR2 SQIVND (reference sequence). V dropped 5 bases and J dropped 8 bases, with 10 bases sitting between them. Combining the CDR3 with reference TRBV19 and TRBJ2-1 gives the whole variable domain DGGITQSPKYLFRKEGQNVTLSCEQNLNHDAMYWYRQDPGQGLRLIYYSQIVNDFQKGDIAEGYSVSREKKESFPLTVTSAQKNPTAFYLCASSVRTDEQFFGPGTRLTVL.

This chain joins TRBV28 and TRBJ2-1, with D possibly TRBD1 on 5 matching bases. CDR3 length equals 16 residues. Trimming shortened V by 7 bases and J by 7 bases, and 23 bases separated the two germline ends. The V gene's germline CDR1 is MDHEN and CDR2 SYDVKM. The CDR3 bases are TGTGCCAGCACCCTAAGCAGGGCACCGATTCGGAATGAGCAGTTCTTC. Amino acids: CASTLSRAPIRNEQFF.

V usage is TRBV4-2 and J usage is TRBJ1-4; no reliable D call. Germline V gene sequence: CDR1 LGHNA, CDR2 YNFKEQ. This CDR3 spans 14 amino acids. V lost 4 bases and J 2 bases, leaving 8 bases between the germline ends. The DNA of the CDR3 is TGTGCCAGCAGCCTCTGGGCTACTAATGAAAAACTGTTTTTT. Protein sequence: CASSLWATNEKLFF.

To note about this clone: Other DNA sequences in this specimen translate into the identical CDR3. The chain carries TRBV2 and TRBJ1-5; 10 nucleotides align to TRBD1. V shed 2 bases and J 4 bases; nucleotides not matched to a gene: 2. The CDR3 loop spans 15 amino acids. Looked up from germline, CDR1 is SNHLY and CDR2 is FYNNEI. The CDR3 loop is CASSELGQGNQPQHF. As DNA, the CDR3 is TGTGCCAGCAGTGAATTGGGACAGGGGAATCAGCCCCAGCATTTT.

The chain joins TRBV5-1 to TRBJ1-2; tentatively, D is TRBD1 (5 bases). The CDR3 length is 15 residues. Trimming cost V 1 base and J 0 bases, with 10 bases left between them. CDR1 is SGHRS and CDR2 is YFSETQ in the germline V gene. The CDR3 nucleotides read TGCGCCAGCAGCTTGCGGCAGGGATCTAACTATGGCTACACCTTC. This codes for CASSLRQGSNYGYTF.

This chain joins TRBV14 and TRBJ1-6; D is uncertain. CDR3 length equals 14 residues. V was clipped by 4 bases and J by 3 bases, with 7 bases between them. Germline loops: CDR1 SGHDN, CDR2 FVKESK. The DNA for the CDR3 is TGTGCCAGCAGCCCAGGAATCTATAATTCACCCCTCCACTTT. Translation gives CASSPGIYNSPLHF.

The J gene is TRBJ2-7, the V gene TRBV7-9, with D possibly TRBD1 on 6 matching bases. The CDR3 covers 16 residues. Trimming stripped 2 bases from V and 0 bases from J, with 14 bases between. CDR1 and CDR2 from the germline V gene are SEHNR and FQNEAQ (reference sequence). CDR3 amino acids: CASSLSRGRSSYEQYF. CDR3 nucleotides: TGTGCCAGCAGCTTATCCAGGGGACGGAGCTCCTACGAGCAGTACTTC.

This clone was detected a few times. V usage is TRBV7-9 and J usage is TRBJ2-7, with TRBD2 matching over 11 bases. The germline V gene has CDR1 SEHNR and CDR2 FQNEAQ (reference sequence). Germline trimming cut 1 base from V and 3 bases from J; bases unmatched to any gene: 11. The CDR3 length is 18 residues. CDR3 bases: TGTGCCAGCAGCTTAGGAGGGACTAGCGGACGCACTCTCTACGAGCAGTACTTC. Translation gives CASSLGGTSGRTLYEQYF. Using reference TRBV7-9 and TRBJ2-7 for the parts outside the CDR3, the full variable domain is DTGVSQNPRHKITKRGQNVTFRCDPISEHNRLYWYRQTLGQGPEFLTYFQNEAQLEKSRLLSDRFSAERPKGSFSTLEIQRTEQGDSAMYLCASSLGGTSGRTLYEQYFGPGTRLTVT.

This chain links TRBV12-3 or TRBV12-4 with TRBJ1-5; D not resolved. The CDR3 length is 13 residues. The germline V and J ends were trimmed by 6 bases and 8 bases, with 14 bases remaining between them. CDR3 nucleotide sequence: TGTGCCAGCAGGCCCGGGAGTTCCGAGCCCCAGCATTTT. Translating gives CASRPGSSEPQHF.

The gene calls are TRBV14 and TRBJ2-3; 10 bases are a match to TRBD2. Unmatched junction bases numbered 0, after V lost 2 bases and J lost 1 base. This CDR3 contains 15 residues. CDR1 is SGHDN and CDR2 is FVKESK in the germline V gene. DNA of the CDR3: TGTGCCAGCAGCCAACTAGCGGGGGGCACAGATACGCAGTATTTT. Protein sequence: CASSQLAGGTDTQYF.

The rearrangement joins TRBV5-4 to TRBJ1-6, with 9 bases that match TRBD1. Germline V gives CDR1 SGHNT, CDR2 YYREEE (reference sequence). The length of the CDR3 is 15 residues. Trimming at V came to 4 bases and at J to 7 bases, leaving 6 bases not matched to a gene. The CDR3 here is CASSRTGEVNSPLHF. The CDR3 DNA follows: TGTGCCAGCAGCCGGACAGGGGAAGTAAATTCACCCCTCCACTTT.